These 21 T cell receptor beta chains were all obtained from the same sample, sequenced in a study of kidney transplant recipient with SARS-CoV-2 infection. TCRdb processed the reads anew with MiXCR; each CDR3 protein has one entry. The sample lists some 220,000 distinct CDR3 sequences; under 30% were seen once. Sequencing used a blood sample, obtained at baseline and between days 110 and 120 from a kidney transplant recipient. These receptors were taken from a young adult male patient who had COVID-19 and was a kidney transplant recipient. A share of the T cells may be of graft donor origin.

Remarks on this clonotype: This may come from a read error, since a much larger clone is one base off. This chain links TRBV10-3 with TRBJ1-2; possible D gene TRBD1, 5 bases. The CDR3 is 16 amino acids. Looked up from germline, CDR1 is ENHRY and CDR2 is SYGVKD. The CDR3 reads CATSESSDRSNYGYTF. In nucleotides, the CDR3 is TGTGCCACCAGTGAGTCGAGTGACAGATCTAACTATGGCTACACCTTC.

In regard to this clonotype: A much larger clonotype is one base distant, so this may be a read error. The J gene is TRBJ1-4, the V gene TRBV19; no clear D gene. The V gene's germline CDR1 is LNHDA and CDR2 SQIVND (reference sequence). CDR3 length: 13 residues. The CDR3 loop reads CTSSISGDEKLFF. The CDR3 DNA reads as TGTACCAGTAGTATCTCAGGAGATGAAAAACTGTTTTTT.

This clonotype was counted at least ten times. J is TRBJ1-2 and V is TRBV3-1; D gene uncertain. V lost 4 bases, J lost 4 bases, and 22 bases lay in between. Germline CDR1 reads LGHDT; CDR2 reads YNNKEL (reference sequence). This CDR3 contains 17 residues. CDR3 residues: CASSLTVTLRKTYGYTF. CDR3 coding DNA: TGTGCCAGCAGCCTAACAGTCACCCTTCGAAAGACCTATGGCTACACCTTC. The full variable domain, rest sourced from reference TRBV3-1 and TRBJ1-2, is DTAVSQTPKYLVTQMGNDKSIKCEQNLGHDTMYWYKQDSKKFLKIMFSYNNKELIINETVPNRFSPKSPDKAHLNLHINSLELGDSAVYFCASSLTVTLRKTYGYTFGSGTRLTVV.

Notes on this clonotype: A much bigger clone sits one base away, suggesting this may be a read error. The J gene is TRBJ1-2, the V gene TRBV3-1; no firm D call. The CDR3 is made up of 14 amino acids. V gave up 10 bases and J gave up 2 bases, with 17 bases separating them. The germline CDR1 and CDR2 sequences are LGHDT and YNNKEL (reference sequence). Written as DNA, the CDR3 is TGTGCCAACAGACCTTCATCAGTAAACTATGGCTACACCTTC. Protein sequence: CANRPSSVNYGYTF.

This clonotype was observed many times. This chain connects TRBV7-2 to TRBJ1-1, with D possibly matching TRBD1 (5 bases). The CDR3 is made up of 15 amino acids. Germline lookup yields CDR1 SGHTA and CDR2 FQGNSA. The V gene lost 1 base and the J gene lost 0 bases, with 9 bases spanning the gap. The CDR3 DNA reads TGTGCCAGCAGCTTAGGGGGCGGGGTGAACACTGAAGCTTTCTTT. Protein product: CASSLGGGVNTEAFF.

This clonotype was recorded a few times. The chain combines TRBV7-6 with TRBJ1-2; D not certain. The germline V gene encodes CDR1 SGHVS and CDR2 FNYEAQ. The CDR3 runs 17 residues. The V end was cut by 2 bases, the J end by 4 bases, with 20 bases between. For the CDR3, the DNA is TGTGCCAGCAGCTTACAAGGTGAATCTCGAAAGACCTATGGCTACACCTTC. It translates to CASSLQGESRKTYGYTF.

This clonotype was picked up many times. The rearrangement joins TRBV20-1 to TRBJ1-2; D unresolved. The CDR3 has 16 amino acids. Trimming left V 2 bases short and J 4 bases short, with 20 bases between. In germline, CDR1 is DFQATT, CDR2 SNEGSKA (reference sequence). The CDR3 region is CSARLMLFRKTYGYTF. CDR3 coding DNA: TGCAGTGCTAGATTAATGCTGTTTCGAAAGACCTATGGCTACACCTTC.

This clonotype was seen ten or more times. The chain uses TRBV20-1 and TRBJ1-5; D uncertain. V was pared by 3 bases and J by 7 bases, with 13 bases between. CDR3 length: 13 residues. Per germline, CDR1 DFQATT and CDR2 SNEGSKA (reference sequence). CDR3 loop: CSARLGHEQPQHF. DNA for the CDR3: TGCAGTGCTAGGCTAGGGCATGAACAGCCCCAGCATTTT.

At least ten counts were recorded for this clonotype. CDR3 residues: CASLITSVRKTYGYTF. The CDR3 DNA reads TGCGCCAGCTTAATTACATCGGTTCGAAAGACCTATGGCTACACCTTC. The chain couples TRBV5-1 to TRBJ1-2, with no clear D. The germline V gene encodes CDR1 SGHRS and CDR2 YFSETQ. The V gene lost 7 bases and the J gene lost 4 bases, with 23 bases spanning the gap. This CDR3 comprises 16 residues.

This clonotype was counted many times. V and J are TRBV27 and TRBJ2-2, with D uncertain. Trimming pared 4 bases from V and 7 bases from J, leaving 10 bases between. The V gene's germline CDR1 is MNHEY and CDR2 SMNVEV (reference sequence). The CDR3 spans 13 residues. This CDR3 is CASSYRPLGELFF. CDR3 nucleotide sequence: TGTGCCAGCAGTTACCGACCACTCGGGGAGCTGTTTTTT.

A note on this clonotype: This likely comes from a read error, as the CDR3 has no conserved phenylalanine or tryptophan at its end. V gene TRBV4-2 combines with J gene TRBJ2-1; 7 nucleotides match TRBD2. This CDR3 region has 17 residues. Germline V gene sequence: CDR1 LGHNA, CDR2 YNFKEQ. V shed 0 bases, J shed 1 base, and the junction held 6 bases outside the gene matches. The CDR3 nucleotides are TGTGCCAGCAGCCAAGACATCGCCGGGGGGTCCTACAATGAGCAGTTCATC. This translates into CASSQDIAGGSYNEQFI.

At least ten counts were recorded for this clonotype. The J gene is TRBJ1-1, the V gene TRBV6-5; TRBD1 is a possible D gene (5 bases). Between the trimmed V and J ends, which lost 2 bases and 10 bases, there was a span of 14 bases. CDR3 length equals 13 residues. Germline V gene sequence: CDR1 MNHEY, CDR2 SVGAGI. The CDR3 loop reads CASSYQGRVAAFF. CDR3 nucleotides: TGTGCCAGCAGTTACCAAGGCAGGGTGGCAGCTTTCTTT.

In this sample, this clonotype turned up many times. The chain employs TRBV10-2 and TRBJ1-2; TRBD1 might be the D (5 bases). The CDR3 totals 17 residues. The V gene's germline CDR1 is WSHSY and CDR2 SAAADI. The V gene lost 5 bases and the J gene lost 4 bases, with 23 bases spanning the gap. The chain's CDR3 is CASSQQVTSRKTYGYTF. The DNA of the CDR3 is TGCGCCAGCAGTCAACAGGTCACTTCTAGAAAGACCTATGGCTACACCTTC.

Note on this clonotype: A much larger clonotype is one base distant, so this may be a read error. The DNA for the CDR3 is TGTGCCAGCAGCCGGATCGGTGAATCTCGAAAGACCTATGGCTACACCTTC. Translation gives CASSRIGESRKTYGYTF. This sequence joins TRBV7-6 and TRBJ1-2; D is uncertain. With 5 bases removed from V and 4 bases from J, the gap between germline ends came to 23 bases. From germline, CDR1 is SGHVS and CDR2 FNYEAQ. This CDR3 is 17 amino acids long.

This clonotype has a handful of counts. The rearrangement links TRBV18 to TRBJ2-1; D gene unclear. Trimming cost V 0 bases and J 8 bases, with 20 bases left between them. This CDR3 is built from 17 residues. Germline CDR1 is KGHSH and CDR2 is LQKENI. The CDR3 region is CASSPPDGHRTWDEQFF. CDR3 nucleotides: TGTGCCAGCTCACCACCGGACGGTCACCGGACCTGGGATGAGCAGTTCTTC.

The table lists this clonotype with many counts. The gene calls are TRBV11-2 and TRBJ2-1; possible D gene TRBD1, 6 bases. This CDR3 contains 15 residues. Deletions cut 3 bases from V and 6 bases from J, with 15 bases between. The germline V gene encodes CDR1 SGHAT and CDR2 FQNNGV. The CDR3: CASSLAWGLGNEQFF. The CDR3 nucleotides are TGTGCCAGCAGCTTGGCGTGGGGGCTTGGCAATGAGCAGTTCTTC.

This clonotype was found many times. V and J are TRBV7-9 and TRBJ2-7; TRBD2 matches 7 bases. The CDR3 is 12 amino acids. Germline CDR1 is SEHNR and CDR2 is FQNEAQ (reference sequence). The V and J ends lost 9 bases and 1 base, in that order; junction bases with no gene match: 3. The CDR3 coding sequence is TGTGCCAGTGGGACTACGTCCTACGAGCAGTACTTC. It codes for CASGTTSYEQYF.

This clonotype was recorded many times. The V and J genes are TRBV28 and TRBJ2-2; TRBD1 aligns across 7 bases. The CDR3 contains 15 residues. Trimming at V came to 5 bases and at J to 6 bases, leaving 9 bases not matched to a gene. Germline CDR1 MDHEN, CDR2 SYDVKM. CDR3 sequence: CASSPADRDAGELFF. The CDR3 DNA reads as TGTGCCAGCAGTCCCGCCGACAGGGACGCCGGGGAGCTGTTTTTT.

Notes on this clonotype: This could be a read error, since a much larger clone is one nucleotide away. The chain couples TRBV6-6 to TRBJ1-5; TRBD1 matches at 11 bases. Germline V gene data show CDR1 as MNHNY and CDR2 as SVGAGI (reference sequence). The CDR3 sequence is 16 residues long. The trim removed 6 bases at V and 4 bases at J, leaving 8 bases unmatched. The CDR3 coding sequence is TGTGCCAGCAGCCTGGGACAGGGGGGCAAGAATCAGCCCCAGCATTTT. Its protein product is CASSLGQGGKNQPQHF.

With regard to this clonotype: A read error may explain this, as a much larger clone is one base away. The rearrangement joins TRBV5-1 to TRBJ1-3, with unresolved D. This CDR3 is 14 amino acids long. In germline, CDR1 is SGHRS, CDR2 YFSETQ. V shed 0 bases and J shed 1 base, with 5 bases lying between them. The CDR3 here is CASSLDRSGNTIYF. The CDR3 DNA is TGCGCCAGCAGCTTGGATCGGTCTGGAAACACCATATATTTT.

This clonotype came up many times. The chain employs TRBV6-6 and TRBJ1-2, with D possibly matching TRBD1 (5 bases). V lost 6 bases to trimming and J lost 4 bases, with 15 bases between them. The length of the CDR3 is 14 residues. Germline V lookup: CDR1 MNHNY, CDR2 SVGAGI (reference sequence). CDR3 in amino acids: CASRPREGLYGYTF. CDR3 nucleotide sequence: TGTGCCAGCAGACCCCGGGAGGGGCTCTATGGCTACACCTTC.